The clone carrying this TCR beta chain has at least ten counts. The sample comes from a study of low-dose radiotherapy and immunotherapy resistance in tumors. Overall study context: Cohort 1 was treated with 0.5 Gy per fraction at 2-week intervals, amounting to 6.5 Gy overall. With 1 Gy per fraction every two weeks, Cohort 2 accumulated 13 Gy across 26 weeks.

Priming of first-strand cDNA relied on TRAV- and TRBV-specific primers (covering alpha and beta chains). A roughly 22-cycle PCR with a constant-region primer and V-primer adapter amplified TCRs. TCRdb recomputed calls from the reads with MiXCR, one row per CDR3 protein. The data contain fewer than 95,000 distinct CDR3 sequences, under 9.5% of them seen just once; the ten biggest clones take up about 1%. Germline CDR1 is SEHNR and CDR2 is FQNEAQ (reference sequence). This CDR3 contains 14 residues. Trimming took 5 bases from V and 4 from J, leaving 14 bases between them. As to time point: before trial treatment.

The chain couples TRBV7-9 to TRBJ1-1, with D tentatively TRBD1 (6 bases). Sequencing was performed on PBMCs, taken before treatment. This TCR was recovered from a male donor with prostate cancer. The CDR3, as DNA: TGTGCCAGCAGCCTGGGGAGGGGGGCCACTGAAGCTTTCTTT. This translates into CASSLGRGATEAFF.